Presented here are 30 T cell receptor beta chains from one specimen sequenced in a study of control samples from healthy donors and cancer patients. The method was immunoSEQ multiplex PCR; TCRdb's version includes in-frame clones alone and lacks a portion of them. The sample yields 150,000 or so clones, approximately 94% seen once. What was sequenced was blood. Receptors originate from a woman in her thirties or forties in good health.

A single count supports this clone. V usage is TRBV5-1 and J usage is TRBJ1-1, with 9 bases fitting TRBD1. The CDR3 has 12 residues. Germline CDR1 is SGHRS and CDR2 is YFSETQ. V lost 4 bases to trimming and J lost 8 bases; unmatched junction nucleotides: 3. The CDR3 DNA sequence: TGCGCCAGCAGCGGCACAGGGGGCGAAGCTTTCTTT. Translation gives CASSGTGGEAFF.

The chain is built from TRBV27 and TRBJ2-5, with D perhaps TRBD2 (6 bases). The CDR3 length is 13 residues. V was cut by 3 bases and J by 8 bases, with 13 bases left in between. The germline gives CDR1 MNHEY, CDR2 SMNVEV (reference sequence). The DNA for the CDR3 is TGTGCCAGCAGTTTGGAGGGGAGGCGAACCCAGTACTTC. This encodes CASSLEGRRTQYF.

The chain employs TRBV5-1 and TRBJ2-7; D may be TRBD2 (5 bases). V was clipped by 3 bases and J by 3 bases, with 19 bases between them. The germline V gene encodes CDR1 SGHRS and CDR2 YFSETQ. This CDR3 is 16 amino acids long. The CDR3 DNA follows: TGCGCCAGCAGCTACGGTTATGGGAGAATGTTCTACGAGCAGTACTTC. Translating gives CASSYGYGRMFYEQYF.

The count of this clone is one. V usage is TRBV5-5 and J usage is TRBJ1-1; D is ambiguous. Between the trimmed V and J ends, which lost 4 bases and 4 bases, there was a span of 14 bases. The CDR3 loop spans 14 amino acids. Germline V CDR1 and CDR2: SGHKS, YYEKEE (reference sequence). CDR3 residues: CASSGKDVGTEAFF. As DNA, the CDR3 is TGTGCCAGCAGCGGAAAGGACGTGGGCACTGAAGCTTTCTTT. The full variable domain, with the rest looked up from reference TRBV5-5 and TRBJ1-1, is DAGVTQSPTHLIKTRGQQVTLRCSPISGHKSVSWYQQVLGQGPQFIFQYYEKEERGRGNFPDRFSARQFPNYSSELNVNALLLGDSALYLCASSGKDVGTEAFFGQGTRLTVV.

The CDR3 nucleotides read TGTGCCAGCAGCTTGGGACGTTCCCGGGAGGGTGAAAAACTGTTTTTT. This codes for CASSLGRSREGEKLFF. The chain links TRBV5-4 to TRBJ1-4; no clear D. This CDR3 comprises 16 residues. With 0 bases removed from V and 7 bases from J, the gap between germline ends came to 16 bases. Germline assignment: CDR1 SGHNT and CDR2 YYREEE (reference sequence).

The rearrangement links TRBV6-2 or TRBV6-3 to TRBJ1-6; the D gene is possibly TRBD1 (5 bases). CDR3 length equals 15 residues. V shed 5 bases and J shed 10 bases, with 18 bases lying between them. Germline loops: CDR1 MNHEY, CDR2 SVGEGT. CDR3 DNA sequence: TGTGCCAGCAGTGGCGGGCCCGGGACGGGCTCACCCCTCCACTTT. Its translation: CASSGGPGTGSPLHF.

The rearrangement links TRBV7-9 to TRBJ1-1; tentative D call: TRBD1 (5 bases). Germline V lookup: CDR1 SEHNR, CDR2 FQNEAQ (reference sequence). CDR3 size: 17 residues. Between the trimmed V and J ends, which lost 2 bases and 5 bases, there was a span of 21 bases. In DNA form, the CDR3 reads TGTGCCAGCAGCTTACCGCGAGAGGGCAGGGAGAGGACTGAAGCTTTCTTT. As protein: CASSLPREGRERTEAFF.

In this sample, this clone turned up once. The rearrangement joins TRBV5-5 to TRBJ1-6; D call uncertain. CDR3 length: 17 amino acids. With 4 bases removed from V and 0 bases from J, the gap between germline ends came to 14 bases. Germline loops: CDR1 SGHKS, CDR2 YYEKEE (reference sequence). The CDR3 here is CASSTRPESSYNSPLHF. DNA of the CDR3: TGTGCCAGCAGCACCCGACCGGAGAGCTCCTATAATTCACCCCTCCACTTT.

This chain uses TRBV5-6 with TRBJ1-2; unclear D gene. Trimming cost V 4 bases and J 3 bases, with 7 bases left between them. The CDR3 covers 12 residues. The germline V gene encodes CDR1 SGHDT and CDR2 YYEEEE. CDR3 in amino acids: CASSKGDYGYTF. Written as DNA, the CDR3 is TGTGCCAGCAGCAAGGGAGACTATGGCTACACCTTC.

This clone came up once. The chain couples TRBV5-1 to TRBJ1-2; 9 nucleotides line up with TRBD1. Trimming took 0 bases from V and 7 from J; bases not matched to a gene: 7. Germline loops: CDR1 SGHRS, CDR2 YFSETQ. The CDR3 runs 15 residues. As DNA, the CDR3 is TGCGCCAGCAGCTTGGGGACAGGGGCTAGGTTTGGCTACACCTTC. It is translated as CASSLGTGARFGYTF.

The V and J genes are TRBV5-1 and TRBJ1-3; possibly TRBD1 for D (6 bases). Trimming removed 0 bases at V and 4 bases at J, with 11 bases between. This CDR3 spans 15 amino acids. Germline V gene lookup returns CDR1 SGHRS and CDR2 YFSETQ. In nucleotides, the CDR3 is TGCGCCAGCAGCTTGGTAGGGGGGTACGGAAACACCATATATTTT. Protein product: CASSLVGGYGNTIYF.

For the CDR3, the DNA is TGCAGTGCTAGTATTAGGTACCATGGCTACACCTTC. This sequence encodes CSASIRYHGYTF. The V and J genes are TRBV20-1 and TRBJ1-2; D is ambiguous. V gave up 3 bases and J gave up 6 bases, with 11 bases separating them. The germline V gene has CDR1 DFQATT and CDR2 SNEGSKA (reference sequence). This CDR3 has 12 residues.

V is TRBV30 and J is TRBJ2-1; 9 nucleotides match TRBD2. After removal of 3 bases from V and 8 bases from J, the junction contained 11 bases not matched to a gene. The CDR3 loop spans 15 amino acids. Germline assignment: CDR1 GTSNPN and CDR2 SVGIG (reference sequence). CDR3 region: CAWSVGGGETDEQFF. The CDR3 DNA reads as TGTGCCTGGAGCGTGGGCGGGGGGGAGACGGATGAGCAGTTCTTC.

This sequence joins TRBV29-1 and TRBJ1-1; 8 bases are a match to TRBD1. V dropped 7 bases and J dropped 5; count of bases not matched to a gene: 6. CDR1 is SQVTM, CDR2 ANQGSEA, per germline. This CDR3 comprises 12 residues. CDR3 sequence: CSGQQGGTEAFF. The DNA for the CDR3 is TGCAGCGGTCAACAGGGGGGAACTGAAGCTTTCTTT. Supplemented by reference TRBV29-1 and TRBJ1-1, the full variable domain reads SAVISQKPSRDICQRGTSLTIQCQVDSQVTMMFWYRQQPGQSLTLIATANQGSEATYESGFVIDKFPISRPNLTFSTLTVSNMSPEDSSIYLCSGQQGGTEAFFGQGTRLTVV.

The rearrangement links TRBV7-4 to TRBJ1-5; 7 bases are a match to TRBD1. The CDR3 extends over 15 amino acids. Germline V gene lookup returns CDR1 SGHVT and CDR2 SQSDAQ. Trimming at V came to 1 base and at J to 5 bases, leaving 5 bases not matched to a gene. CDR3 sequence reads: CASSLGIRGDQPQHF. For the CDR3, the DNA is TGTGCCAGCAGCTTAGGTATCAGGGGGGATCAGCCCCAGCATTTT.

The V gene is TRBV7-2, the J gene TRBJ2-1; D call uncertain. CDR1 is SGHTA and CDR2 is FQGNSA in the germline V gene. The CDR3 totals 13 residues. V was shortened by 2 bases and J by 8 bases, with 10 bases between the two germline ends. The CDR3 coding sequence is TGTGCCAGCAGCTTACGCGTCACAGATGAGCAGTTCTTC. This encodes CASSLRVTDEQFF. The variable domain in full, with the rest retrieved from reference TRBV7-2 and TRBJ2-1, is GAGVSQSPSNKVTEKGKDVELRCDPISGHTALYWYRQSLGQGLEFLIYFQGNSAPDKSGLPSDRFSAERTGGSVSTLTIQRTQQEDSAVYLCASSLRVTDEQFFGPGTRLTVL.

The chain has TRBV29-1 and TRBJ1-5, with D possibly being TRBD1 (5 bases). Trimming cost V 6 bases and J 5 bases, with 17 bases left between them. The CDR3 totals 14 residues. In germline, CDR1 is SQVTM, CDR2 ANQGSEA. Written as DNA, the CDR3 is TGCAGCGTCGCCGATGGGACGGGTTATCAGCCCCAGCATTTT. Protein product: CSVADGTGYQPQHF.

The chain uses TRBV7-9 and TRBJ2-1; 7 bases line up with TRBD2. The CDR3 spans 19 residues. V lost 1 base to trimming and J lost 0 bases; unmatched junction nucleotides: 12. The germline CDR1 and CDR2 sequences are SEHNR and FQNEAQ (reference sequence). The DNA for the CDR3 is TGTGCCAGCAGCTTAGGCCACAAAATAGCGGGCCTCTCCTACAATGAGCAGTTCTTC. It codes for CASSLGHKIAGLSYNEQFF.

The CDR3, as DNA: TGTGCCAGCAGCTTACTCCTTGGAGGGATCACAGATACGCAGTATTTT. As protein: CASSLLLGGITDTQYF. The chain carries TRBV7-2 and TRBJ2-3; D possibly corresponds to TRBD2 (6 bases). V lost 2 bases and J lost 2, with 14 bases in between. The V gene's germline CDR1 is SGHTA and CDR2 FQGNSA. The length of the CDR3 is 16 residues.

The chain recombines TRBV3-1 (or the pseudogene TRBV3-2) with TRBJ1-1; D is ambiguous. The CDR3 has 15 amino acids. The V and J ends lost 0 bases and 1 base respectively, with 9 bases between them. Germline loops: CDR1 LGHDT, CDR2 YNNKEL (reference sequence). The CDR3 reads CASSQELLSNTEAFF. DNA for the CDR3: TGTGCCAGCAGCCAAGAATTGCTGTCGAACACTGAAGCTTTCTTT.

This sequence joins TRBV4-3 and TRBJ1-2; D unclear. The CDR3 is made up of 15 amino acids. CDR1 and CDR2 from the germline V gene are LGHNA and YSLEER. V was trimmed by 4 bases and J by 1 base, leaving 13 bases between them. The CDR3 protein is CASSPRTEYNYGYTF. DNA for the CDR3: TGCGCCAGCAGCCCCCGAACAGAATATAACTATGGCTACACCTTC.

V gene TRBV19 combines with J gene TRBJ2-2; D is unresolved. This CDR3 region has 14 residues. Trimming shortened V by 9 bases and J by 2 bases, and 13 bases separated the two germline ends. Per the germline V gene, CDR1 is LNHDA and CDR2 is SQIVND (reference sequence). The CDR3, as DNA: TGTGCCAGCCCCCTGCAGGCCAACACCGGGGAGCTGTTTTTT. Translation gives CASPLQANTGELFF.

The chain combines TRBV4-3 with TRBJ2-1; the match to TRBD2 covers 9 bases. Per the germline V gene, CDR1 is LGHNA and CDR2 is YSLEER. CDR3 size: 16 residues. Unmatched junction bases numbered 11, after V lost 4 bases and J lost 7 bases. The CDR3 sequence: CASSPELAGVRNEQFF. The CDR3 DNA sequence: TGCGCCAGCAGCCCCGAGTTAGCGGGAGTGAGGAATGAGCAGTTCTTC.

The V and J genes are TRBV4-2 and TRBJ2-7, with TRBD2 identical over 9 bases. The CDR3 spans 19 residues. Germline V CDR1 and CDR2: LGHNA, YNFKEQ. The V segment lost 4 bases and the J segment 3 bases; nucleotides outside the gene matches: 19. The CDR3 bases are TGTGCCAGCAGCCCCGGGCGTGGGCGGGGGGGCCCTGGGCTCTACGAGCAGTACTTC. Translating it yields CASSPGRGRGGPGLYEQYF.

V usage is TRBV7-9 and J usage is TRBJ1-5; perhaps TRBD1 as D (5 bases). V shed 5 bases and J shed 1 base, with 9 bases lying between them. From germline, CDR1 is SEHNR and CDR2 FQNEAQ (reference sequence). This CDR3 is built from 14 residues. The CDR3 nucleotides are TGTGCCAGCAGCCCCGAGGGGAGCAATCAGCCCCAGCATTTT. This codes for CASSPEGSNQPQHF.

This clone has a single count. This rearrangement joins TRBV11-2 to TRBJ2-2; D is unresolved. The germline V gene has CDR1 SGHAT and CDR2 FQNNGV. V was cut by 3 bases and J by 5 bases, with 7 bases left in between. The CDR3 sequence is 13 residues long. The CDR3 sequence is CASSLGFTGELFF. The CDR3 DNA sequence: TGTGCCAGCAGCTTGGGTTTTACCGGGGAGCTGTTTTTT.

V gene TRBV2 combines with J gene TRBJ1-6, with D perhaps matching TRBD1 (5 bases). V shed 9 bases and J shed 9 bases, with 12 bases lying between them. The length of the CDR3 is 12 residues. The germline V gene encodes CDR1 SNHLY and CDR2 FYNNEI. CDR3 sequence: CAREGYGSPLHF. In DNA form, the CDR3 reads TGTGCCAGGGAGGGGTATGGTTCACCCCTCCACTTT.

The V call is TRBV19, the J call TRBJ1-6, with 7 bases that match TRBD1. The CDR3 length is 13 residues. Trimming cost V 5 bases and J 11 bases; bases outside gene matches: 6. CDR1 and CDR2 (germline): LNHDA, SQIVND (reference sequence). CDR3 in DNA: TGTGCCAGTAGTCCCAGACAGGGAACACCCCTCCACTTT. Protein product: CASSPRQGTPLHF. The whole variable domain, filled in from reference TRBV19 and TRBJ1-6, reads DGGITQSPKYLFRKEGQNVTLSCEQNLNHDAMYWYRQDPGQGLRLIYYSQIVNDFQKGDIAEGYSVSREKKESFPLTVTSAQKNPTAFYLCASSPRQGTPLHFGNGTRLTVT.

V and J are TRBV5-1 and TRBJ2-7, with 8 positions matching TRBD1. Germline CDR1 SGHRS, CDR2 YFSETQ. With 4 bases clipped from V and 3 bases from J, the junction kept 6 bases outside the gene matches. The CDR3 sequence is 14 residues long. The CDR3 spells CASSRHGQGYEQYF. For the CDR3, the DNA is TGCGCCAGCAGCCGGCACGGACAGGGCTACGAGCAGTACTTC.

V gene TRBV7-8 combines with J gene TRBJ1-2; no reliable D call. The germline V and J ends were trimmed by 5 bases and 7 bases, with 11 bases remaining between them. The CDR3 is 12 residues long. Germline CDR1 SGHVS, CDR2 FQNEAQ. DNA of the CDR3: TGTGCCAGCAGCCTCCCTTTAGGTGGCTACACCTTC. Translated: CASSLPLGGYTF.